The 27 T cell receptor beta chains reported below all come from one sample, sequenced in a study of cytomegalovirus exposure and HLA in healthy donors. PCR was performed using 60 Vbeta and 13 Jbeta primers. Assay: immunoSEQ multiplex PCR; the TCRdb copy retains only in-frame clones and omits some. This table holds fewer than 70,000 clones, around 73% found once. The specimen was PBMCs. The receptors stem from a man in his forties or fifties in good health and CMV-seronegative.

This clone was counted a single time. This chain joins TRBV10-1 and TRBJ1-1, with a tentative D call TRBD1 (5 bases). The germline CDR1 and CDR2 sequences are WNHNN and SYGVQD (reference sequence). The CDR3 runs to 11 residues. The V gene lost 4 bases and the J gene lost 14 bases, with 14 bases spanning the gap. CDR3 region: CASSAIAGGFF. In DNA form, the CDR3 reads TGCGCCAGCAGTGCAATTGCGGGGGGGTTCTTT.

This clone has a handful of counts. In DNA form, the CDR3 reads TGTGCCAGTAGTATCCCGACAGGGAGTCACAATGAGCAGTTCTTC. It translates to CASSIPTGSHNEQFF. This rearrangement joins TRBV19 to TRBJ2-1, with 7 positions matching TRBD1. CDR1 is LNHDA and CDR2 is SQIVND in the germline V gene (reference sequence). There are 15 residues in the CDR3. V lost 3 bases to trimming and J lost 5 bases; unmatched junction nucleotides: 7. The full variable domain, in which reference TRBV19 and TRBJ2-1 provide the parts outside the CDR3, is DGGITQSPKYLFRKEGQNVTLSCEQNLNHDAMYWYRQDPGQGLRLIYYSQIVNDFQKGDIAEGYSVSREKKESFPLTVTSAQKNPTAFYLCASSIPTGSHNEQFFGPGTRLTVL.

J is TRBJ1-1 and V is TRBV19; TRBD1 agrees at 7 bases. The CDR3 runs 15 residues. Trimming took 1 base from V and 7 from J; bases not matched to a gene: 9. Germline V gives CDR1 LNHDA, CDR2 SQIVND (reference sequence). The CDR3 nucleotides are TGTGCCAGTAGTATAGTCGGGTCGGGACAGAATGAAGCTTTCTTT. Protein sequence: CASSIVGSGQNEAFF.

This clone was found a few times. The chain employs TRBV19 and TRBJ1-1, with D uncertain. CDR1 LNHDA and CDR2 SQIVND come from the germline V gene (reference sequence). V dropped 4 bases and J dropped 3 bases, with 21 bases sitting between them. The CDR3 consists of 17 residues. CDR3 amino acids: CASSTVPLKREDTEAFF. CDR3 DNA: TGTGCCAGTAGTACCGTCCCACTTAAAAGGGAGGACACTGAAGCTTTCTTT.

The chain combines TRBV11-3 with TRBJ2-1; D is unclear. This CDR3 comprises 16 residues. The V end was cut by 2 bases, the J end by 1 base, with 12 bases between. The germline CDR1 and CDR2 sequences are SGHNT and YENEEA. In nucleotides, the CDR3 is TGTGCCAGCAGCTTACCGGCGGTCCTTTCCTACAATGAGCAGTTCTTC. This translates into CASSLPAVLSYNEQFF.

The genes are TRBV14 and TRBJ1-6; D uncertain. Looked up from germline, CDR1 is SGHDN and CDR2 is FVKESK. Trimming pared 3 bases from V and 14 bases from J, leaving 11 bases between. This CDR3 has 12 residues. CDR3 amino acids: CASSQPRRALHF. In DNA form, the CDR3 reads TGTGCCAGCAGCCAGCCACGGAGGGCCCTCCACTTT. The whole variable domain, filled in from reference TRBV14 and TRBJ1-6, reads EAGVTQFPSHSVIEKGQTVTLRCDPISGHDNLYWYRRVMGKEIKFLLHFVKESKQDESGMPNNRFLAERTGGTYSTLKVQPAELEDSGVYFCASSQPRRALHFGNGTRLTVT.

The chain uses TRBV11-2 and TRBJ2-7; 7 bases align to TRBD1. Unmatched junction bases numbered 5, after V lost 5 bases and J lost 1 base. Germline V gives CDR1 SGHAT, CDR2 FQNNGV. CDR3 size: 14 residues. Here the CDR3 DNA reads TGTGCCAGCAGCCAGAGGGGACAGTCCTACGAGCAGTACTTC. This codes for CASSQRGQSYEQYF.

The CDR3 here is CASSPTTGGYGYTF. The CDR3 DNA sequence: TGCGCCAGCAGCCCTACCACAGGGGGTTATGGCTACACCTTC. The rearrangement joins TRBV5-1 to TRBJ1-2; 8 bases match TRBD1. CDR3 length: 14 amino acids. In germline, CDR1 is SGHRS, CDR2 YFSETQ. With V trimmed by 4 bases and J by 5 bases, 7 bases remained unmatched.

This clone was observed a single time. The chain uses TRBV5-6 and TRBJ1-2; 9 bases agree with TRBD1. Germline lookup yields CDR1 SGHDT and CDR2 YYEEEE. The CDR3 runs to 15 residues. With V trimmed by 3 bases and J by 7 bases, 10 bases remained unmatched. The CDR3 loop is CASSYSDRGISGYTF. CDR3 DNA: TGTGCCAGCAGCTATTCGGACAGGGGAATCTCTGGCTACACCTTC.

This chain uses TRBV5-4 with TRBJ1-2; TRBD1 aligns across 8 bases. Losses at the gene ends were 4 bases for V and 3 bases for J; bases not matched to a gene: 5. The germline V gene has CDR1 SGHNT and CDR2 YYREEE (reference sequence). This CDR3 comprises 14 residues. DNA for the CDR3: TGTGCCAGCAGCAGGGACAGGAGGGACTATGGCTACACCTTC. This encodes CASSRDRRDYGYTF.

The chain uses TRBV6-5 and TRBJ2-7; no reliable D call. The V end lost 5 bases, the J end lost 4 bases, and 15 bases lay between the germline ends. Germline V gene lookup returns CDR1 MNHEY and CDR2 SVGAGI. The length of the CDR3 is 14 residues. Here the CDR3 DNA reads TGTGCCAGCAGTCCCATCGTTCTAAAATACGAGCAGTACTTC. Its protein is CASSPIVLKYEQYF.

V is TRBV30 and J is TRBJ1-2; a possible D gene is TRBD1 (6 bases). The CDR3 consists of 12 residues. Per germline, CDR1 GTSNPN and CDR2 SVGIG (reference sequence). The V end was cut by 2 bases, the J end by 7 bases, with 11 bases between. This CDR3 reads CAWSTGKSGYTF. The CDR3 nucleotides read TGTGCCTGGAGTACAGGGAAAAGTGGCTACACCTTC.

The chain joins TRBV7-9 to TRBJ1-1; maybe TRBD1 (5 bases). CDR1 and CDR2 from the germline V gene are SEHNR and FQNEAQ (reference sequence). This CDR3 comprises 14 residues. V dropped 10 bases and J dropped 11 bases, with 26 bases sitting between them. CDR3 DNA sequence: TGTGCCACCCGCGGGACGCTCTCTCTCGGGGATGCTTTCTTT. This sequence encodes CATRGTLSLGDAFF.

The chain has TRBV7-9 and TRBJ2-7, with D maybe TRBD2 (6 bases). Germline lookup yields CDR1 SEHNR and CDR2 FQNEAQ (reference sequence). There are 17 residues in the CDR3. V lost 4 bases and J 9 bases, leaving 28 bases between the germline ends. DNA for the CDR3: TGTGCCAGCAGCTCCCAAACCGCCGGGACTGGAGGTGGTGGGCAGTACTTC. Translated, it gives CASSSQTAGTGGGGQYF.

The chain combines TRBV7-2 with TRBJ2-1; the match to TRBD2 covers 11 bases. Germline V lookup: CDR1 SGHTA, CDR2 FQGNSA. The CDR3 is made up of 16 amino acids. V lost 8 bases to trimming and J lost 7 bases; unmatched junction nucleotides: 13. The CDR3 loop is CASALEGTSGRNEQFF. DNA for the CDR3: TGTGCCAGCGCCCTCGAGGGGACTAGCGGTAGGAATGAGCAGTTCTTC.

The CDR3 protein is CSVIGVGSSYEQYF. CDR3 bases: TGCAGCGTTATTGGGGTAGGGAGCTCCTACGAGCAGTACTTC. The V call is TRBV29-1, the J call TRBJ2-5; maybe TRBD2 (5 bases). The DNA end lines up better with TRBJ2-7; the J call may be wrong. Germline V gives CDR1 SQVTM, CDR2 ANQGSEA. This CDR3 is 14 amino acids long.

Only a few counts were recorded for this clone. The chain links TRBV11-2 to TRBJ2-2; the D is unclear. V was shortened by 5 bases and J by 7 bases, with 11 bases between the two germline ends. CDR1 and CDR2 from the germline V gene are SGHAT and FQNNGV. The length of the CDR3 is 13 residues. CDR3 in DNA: TGTGCCAGCAGCCTAAACTCTGGCGGGGAGCTGTTTTTT. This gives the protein CASSLNSGGELFF.

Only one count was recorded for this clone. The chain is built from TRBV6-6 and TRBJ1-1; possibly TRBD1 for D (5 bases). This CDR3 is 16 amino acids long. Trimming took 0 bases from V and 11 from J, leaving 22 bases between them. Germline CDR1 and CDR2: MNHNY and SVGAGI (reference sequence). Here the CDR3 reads CASSYSKGGAGIWAFF. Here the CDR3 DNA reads TGTGCCAGCAGTTACTCGAAAGGCGGTGCAGGGATTTGGGCTTTCTTT.

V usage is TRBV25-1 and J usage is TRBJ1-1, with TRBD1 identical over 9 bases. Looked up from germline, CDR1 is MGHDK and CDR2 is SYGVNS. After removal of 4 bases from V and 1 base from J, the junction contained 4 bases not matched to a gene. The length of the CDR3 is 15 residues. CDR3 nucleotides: TGTGCCAGCAGTGTGCTGGGACAGGGGAACACTGAAGCTTTCTTT. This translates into CASSVLGQGNTEAFF.

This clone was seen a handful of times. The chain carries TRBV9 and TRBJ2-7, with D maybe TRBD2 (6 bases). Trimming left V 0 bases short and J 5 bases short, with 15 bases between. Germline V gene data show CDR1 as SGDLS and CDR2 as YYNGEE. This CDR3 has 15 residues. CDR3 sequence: CASSVEGAGGNEQYF. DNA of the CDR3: TGTGCCAGCAGCGTAGAGGGCGCCGGGGGAAACGAGCAGTACTTC.

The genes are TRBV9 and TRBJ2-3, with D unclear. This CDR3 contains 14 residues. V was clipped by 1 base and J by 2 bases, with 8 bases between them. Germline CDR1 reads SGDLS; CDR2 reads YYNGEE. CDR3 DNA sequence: TGTGCCAGCAGCGTACGCGGTACCACAGATACGCAGTATTTT. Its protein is CASSVRGTTDTQYF.

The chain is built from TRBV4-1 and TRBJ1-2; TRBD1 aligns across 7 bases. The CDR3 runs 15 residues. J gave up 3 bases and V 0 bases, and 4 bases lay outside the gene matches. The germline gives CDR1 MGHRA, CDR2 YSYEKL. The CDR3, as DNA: TGCGCCAGCAGCCAAGAAGAGGGGGCGGACTATGGCTACACCTTC. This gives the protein CASSQEEGADYGYTF.

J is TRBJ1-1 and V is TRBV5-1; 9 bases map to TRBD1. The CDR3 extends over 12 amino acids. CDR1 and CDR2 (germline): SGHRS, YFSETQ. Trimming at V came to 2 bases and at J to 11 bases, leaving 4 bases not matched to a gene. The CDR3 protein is CASSFDRGEAFF. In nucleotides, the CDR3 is TGCGCCAGCAGCTTCGACAGGGGGGAGGCTTTCTTT.

The CDR3 loop reads CAWSARLNHEQYF. The DNA of the CDR3 is TGTGCCTGGAGTGCGCGGCTAAACCACGAGCAGTACTTC. The rearrangement links TRBV30 to TRBJ2-7, with no clear D. The germline V gene has CDR1 GTSNPN and CDR2 SVGIG (reference sequence). Trimming took off 1 base at V and 5 bases at J, with 12 bases between the two ends. The CDR3 runs to 13 residues.

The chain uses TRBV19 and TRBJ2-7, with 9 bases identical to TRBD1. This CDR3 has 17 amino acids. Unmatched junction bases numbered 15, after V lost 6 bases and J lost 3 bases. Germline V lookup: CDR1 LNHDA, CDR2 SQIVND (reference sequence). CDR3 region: CASSPKPPGQGIYEQYF. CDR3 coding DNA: TGTGCCAGTAGCCCAAAGCCACCGGGACAGGGTATCTACGAGCAGTACTTC. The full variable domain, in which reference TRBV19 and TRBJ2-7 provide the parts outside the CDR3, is DGGITQSPKYLFRKEGQNVTLSCEQNLNHDAMYWYRQDPGQGLRLIYYSQIVNDFQKGDIAEGYSVSREKKESFPLTVTSAQKNPTAFYLCASSPKPPGQGIYEQYFGPGTRLTVT.

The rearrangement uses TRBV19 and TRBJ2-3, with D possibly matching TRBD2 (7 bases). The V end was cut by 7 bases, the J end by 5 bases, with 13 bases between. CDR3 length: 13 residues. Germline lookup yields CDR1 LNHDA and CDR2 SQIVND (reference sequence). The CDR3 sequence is CASNSGGRDTQYF. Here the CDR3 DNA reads TGTGCCAGTAATTCCGGGGGGCGAGATACGCAGTATTTT.

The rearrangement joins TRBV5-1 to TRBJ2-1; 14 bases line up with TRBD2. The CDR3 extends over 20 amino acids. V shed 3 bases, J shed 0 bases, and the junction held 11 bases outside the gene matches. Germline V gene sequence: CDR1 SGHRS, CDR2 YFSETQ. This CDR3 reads CASSSGLAGARQTSYNEQFF. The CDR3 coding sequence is TGCGCCAGCAGCTCGGGACTAGCGGGGGCCCGACAGACCTCCTACAATGAGCAGTTCTTC.